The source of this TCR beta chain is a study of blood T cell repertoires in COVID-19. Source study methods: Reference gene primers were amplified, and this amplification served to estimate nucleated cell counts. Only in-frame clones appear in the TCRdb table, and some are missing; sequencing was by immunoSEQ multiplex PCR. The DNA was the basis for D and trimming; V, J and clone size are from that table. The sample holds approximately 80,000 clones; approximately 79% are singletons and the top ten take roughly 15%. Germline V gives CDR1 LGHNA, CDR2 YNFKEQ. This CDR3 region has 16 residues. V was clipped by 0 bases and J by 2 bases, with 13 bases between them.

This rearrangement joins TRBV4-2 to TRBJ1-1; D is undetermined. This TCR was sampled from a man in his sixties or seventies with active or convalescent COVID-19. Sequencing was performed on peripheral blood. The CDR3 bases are TGTGCCAGCAGCCAAGAGTGGGCGCGGGGAAACACTGAAGCTTTCTTT. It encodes CASSQEWARGNTEAFF.